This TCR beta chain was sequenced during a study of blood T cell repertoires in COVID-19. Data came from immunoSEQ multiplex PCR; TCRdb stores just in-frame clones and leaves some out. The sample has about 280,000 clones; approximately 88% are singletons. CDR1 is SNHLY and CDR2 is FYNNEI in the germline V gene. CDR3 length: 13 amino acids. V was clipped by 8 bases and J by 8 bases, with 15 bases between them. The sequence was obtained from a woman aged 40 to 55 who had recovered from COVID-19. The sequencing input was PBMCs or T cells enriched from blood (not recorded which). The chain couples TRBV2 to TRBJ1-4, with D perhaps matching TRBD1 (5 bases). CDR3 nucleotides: TGTGCCAGCTCACCCCGGAACAGGGAAAAACTGTTTTTT. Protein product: CASSPRNREKLFF.